This T cell receptor beta chain was documented in a study of blood T cells in healthy people across ages. Each individual donor underwent a draw of approximately 10 milliliters of peripheral blood. Primers used in a second PCR of about 6 to 11 cycles were a sample-barcoded 5' primer and a J-beta primer mix. TCRdb fed the 5' RACE reads into MiXCR, producing one record per CDR3 protein. The repertoire holds approximately 1.5 million distinct CDR3 sequences, roughly 32% seen once, with 11% in the top ten. Germline V gives CDR1 SQVTM, CDR2 ANQGSEA. The V end was cut by 1 base, the J end by 4 bases, with 16 bases between. This CDR3 has 15 residues. Overall study results and limits: Per million T cells, the diversity of TCR beta decreased roughly linearly as age advanced.

This clonotype was observed a few times. What it binds is not known. The TCR comes from a woman in her 30s in good health. The sequenced sample consisted of blood. The gene calls are TRBV29-1 and TRBJ2-5, with D possibly TRBD2 on 5 matching bases. Here the CDR3 DNA reads TGCAGCGTTGAAGGTGTGTACGAAGGAGGAGAGACCCAGTACTTC. It translates to CSVEGVYEGGETQYF.